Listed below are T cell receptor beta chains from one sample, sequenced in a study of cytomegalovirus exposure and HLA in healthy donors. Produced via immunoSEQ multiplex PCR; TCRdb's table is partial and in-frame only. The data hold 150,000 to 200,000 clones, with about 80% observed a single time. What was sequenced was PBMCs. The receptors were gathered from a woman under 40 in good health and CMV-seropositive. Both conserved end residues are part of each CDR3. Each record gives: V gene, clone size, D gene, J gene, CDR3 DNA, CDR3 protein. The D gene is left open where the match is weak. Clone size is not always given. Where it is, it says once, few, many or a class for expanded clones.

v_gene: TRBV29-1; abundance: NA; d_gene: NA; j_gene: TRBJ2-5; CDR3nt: TGCAGCGTTGACCCCCCAATTACCCAGTACTTC; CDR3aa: CSVDPPITQYF
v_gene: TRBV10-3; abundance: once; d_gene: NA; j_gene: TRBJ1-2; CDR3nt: TGTGCCATTGCCGGGACAAGATATCATTTGGATGGCTACACCTTC; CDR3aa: CAIAGTRYHLDGYTF
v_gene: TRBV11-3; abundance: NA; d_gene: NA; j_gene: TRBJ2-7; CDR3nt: TGTGCCAGCAGCGAACCGAGTGCTCGCGAGCAGTACTTC; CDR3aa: CASSEPSAREQYF
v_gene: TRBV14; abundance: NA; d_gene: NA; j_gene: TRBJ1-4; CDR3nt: TGTGCCAGCAGCCAGGGTGCCGGGGGGGCAACTAATGAAAAACTGTTTTTT; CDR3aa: CASSQGAGGATNEKLFF
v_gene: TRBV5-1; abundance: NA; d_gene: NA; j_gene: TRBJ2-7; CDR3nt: TGCGCCAGCAGCGCCCCGACTCCATCCTACGAGCAGTACTTC; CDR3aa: CASSAPTPSYEQYF
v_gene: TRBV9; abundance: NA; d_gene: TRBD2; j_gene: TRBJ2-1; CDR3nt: TGTGCCAGCAGCGTAGAGGGGGGACTAGCCAGTTACAATGAGCAGTTCTTC; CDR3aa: CASSVEGGLASYNEQFF
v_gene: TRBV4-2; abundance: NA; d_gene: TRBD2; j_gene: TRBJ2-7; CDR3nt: TGTGCCAGCAGCCAAATCTTTCCGGGACTAGCGGGAGAAACCTACGAGCAGTACTTC; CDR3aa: CASSQIFPGLAGETYEQYF
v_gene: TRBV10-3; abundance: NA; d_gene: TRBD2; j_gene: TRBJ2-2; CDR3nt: TGTGCCATCAGTGAGTCCCTTGGGACTAGCGGTACCGGGGAGCTGTTTTTT; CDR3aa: CAISESLGTSGTGELFF
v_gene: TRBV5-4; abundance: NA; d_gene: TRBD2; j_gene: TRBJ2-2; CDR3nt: TGTGCCAGCAGACAGACATCGGGGGGGGACACCGGGGAGCTGTTTTTT; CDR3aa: CASRQTSGGDTGELFF
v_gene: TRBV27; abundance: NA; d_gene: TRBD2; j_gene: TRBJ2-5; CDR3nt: TGTGCCAGCAGTCAACTAGCGGGAGGGGAGACCCAGTACTTC; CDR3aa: CASSQLAGGETQYF
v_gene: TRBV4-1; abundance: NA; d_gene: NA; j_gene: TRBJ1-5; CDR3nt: TGCGCCAGCAGCCAAGAAGGTTCGGGAGGGGGTCAGCCCCAGCATTTT; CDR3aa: CASSQEGSGGGQPQHF
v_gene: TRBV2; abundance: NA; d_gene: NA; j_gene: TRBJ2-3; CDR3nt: TGTGCCAGCAGTGTGGGCCAGGGAATATCCGATACGCAGTATTTT; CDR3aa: CASSVGQGISDTQYF
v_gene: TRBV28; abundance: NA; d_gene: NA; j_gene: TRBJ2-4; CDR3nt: TGTGCCAGCAGTTTGGTCACCGGGACTCCCTTCGTTCAGTACTTC; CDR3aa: CASSLVTGTPFVQYF
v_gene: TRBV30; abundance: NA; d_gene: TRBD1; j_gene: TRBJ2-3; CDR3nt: TGTGCCTGGAGTGTACCTCTTCCGGGACAGGGCACAGATACGCAGTATTTT; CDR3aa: CAWSVPLPGQGTDTQYF
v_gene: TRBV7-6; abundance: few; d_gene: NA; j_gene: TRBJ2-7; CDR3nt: TGTGCCAGCAGCTTAGGACTGGCAGGGCAAGCCTACGAGCAGTACTTC; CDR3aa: CASSLGLAGQAYEQYF
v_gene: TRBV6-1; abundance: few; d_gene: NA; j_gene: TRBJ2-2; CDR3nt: TGTGCCAGCAGTGAGGGGGCAACCCGGGAGCTGTTTTTT; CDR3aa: CASSEGATRELFF
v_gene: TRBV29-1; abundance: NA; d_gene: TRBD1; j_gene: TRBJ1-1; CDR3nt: TGCAGCGTCGACAGGGGGAACACTGAAGCTTTCTTT; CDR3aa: CSVDRGNTEAFF
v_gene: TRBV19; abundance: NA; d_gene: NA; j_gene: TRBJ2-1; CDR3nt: TGTGCCAGTAGTATGACAGCTACGGGTGAGCAGTTCTTC; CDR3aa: CASSMTATGEQFF